Presented here are 21 T cell receptor beta chains from one specimen sequenced in a study of T cells after yellow fever vaccination. TCRdb fed the 5' RACE reads into MiXCR, producing one record per CDR3 protein. The sample has 300,000 to 450,000 distinct CDR3 sequences; about 6.2% are singletons. The sequencing here drew on PBMCs, taken 5 days after the yellow fever booster vaccination. The source is a man aged 25 to 45 who received the YFV17D yellow fever vaccine.

There are a few counts of this clonotype. This chain links TRBV24-1 with TRBJ2-3; D unclear. The CDR3 is 13 amino acids. Between the trimmed V and J ends, which lost 4 bases and 9 bases, there was a span of 13 bases. Germline CDR1 is KGHDR and CDR2 is SFDVKD. CDR3 loop: CATSDPIVRTQYF. In DNA form, the CDR3 reads TGTGCCACCAGTGACCCGATCGTGCGCACGCAGTATTTT.

The chain combines TRBV10-1 with TRBJ2-1; 7 bases line up with TRBD2. Germline V lookup: CDR1 WNHNN, CDR2 SYGVQD (reference sequence). The CDR3 length is 16 residues. Trimming at V came to 3 bases and at J to 6 bases, leaving 11 bases not matched to a gene. CDR3 residues: CASSDDEGGRSNEQFF. The DNA of the CDR3 is TGCGCCAGCAGTGATGATGAGGGCGGGAGAAGCAATGAGCAGTTCTTC.

This clonotype was observed many times. The CDR3 DNA follows: TGCGCCAGCAGCACGGGGACTAGCGGAGCCACCGGGGAGCTGTTTTTT. This gives the protein CASSTGTSGATGELFF. The genes are TRBV5-1 and TRBJ2-2, with TRBD2 matching over 11 bases. Looked up from germline, CDR1 is SGHRS and CDR2 is YFSETQ. J was trimmed by 4 bases and V by 4 bases; bases with no gene match: 6. This CDR3 is built from 16 residues.

This clonotype was observed many times. The chain couples TRBV3-1 to TRBJ2-5; tentatively, D is TRBD1 or TRBD2 (7 bases each). The CDR3 consists of 15 residues. The ends were cut back, 4 bases at V and 3 bases at J, with 15 bases in the middle. Germline V lookup: CDR1 LGHDT, CDR2 YNNKEL (reference sequence). The CDR3 DNA reads as TGTGCCAGCAGCCGGGACTATGGGACAGAAGAGACCCAGTACTTC. Translated: CASSRDYGTEETQYF.

This chain links TRBV7-2 with TRBJ2-3, with D possibly TRBD2 on 7 matching bases. The CDR3 spans 16 residues. V lost 4 bases to trimming and J lost 7 bases, with 21 bases between them. From germline, CDR1 is SGHTA and CDR2 FQGNSA. CDR3 in amino acids: CASSSGSGAGVHTQYF. The CDR3 nucleotides are TGTGCCAGCAGCTCCGGAAGCGGGGCAGGGGTTCATACGCAGTATTTT. The whole variable domain, remainder taken from reference TRBV7-2 and TRBJ2-3, is GAGVSQSPSNKVTEKGKDVELRCDPISGHTALYWYRQSLGQGLEFLIYFQGNSAPDKSGLPSDRFSAERTGGSVSTLTIQRTQQEDSAVYLCASSSGSGAGVHTQYFGPGTRLTVL.

This clonotype has a handful of counts. The chain is built from TRBV20-1 and TRBJ1-1; TRBD1 is a possible D gene (6 bases). Germline-derived CDR1 and CDR2 are DFQATT and SNEGSKA (reference sequence). CDR3 length equals 16 residues. V was pared by 5 bases and J by 2 bases, with 21 bases between. CDR3 protein: CSAPTIWGAGNTEAFF. The DNA of the CDR3 is TGCAGTGCTCCTACCATTTGGGGGGCGGGAAACACTGAAGCTTTCTTT.

The genes are TRBV4-2 and TRBJ1-2; TRBD1 might be the D (6 bases). Germline lookup yields CDR1 LGHNA and CDR2 YNFKEQ. The V and J ends lost 4 bases and 8 bases respectively, with 17 bases between them. The length of the CDR3 is 14 residues. CDR3: CASSREGGSGGYTF. DNA for the CDR3: TGTGCCAGCAGCCGAGAAGGGGGTTCTGGCGGCTACACCTTC.

The V and J genes are TRBV4-3 and TRBJ2-7, with D perhaps assigned TRBD1 or TRBD2 (6 bases each). V dropped 0 bases and J dropped 2 bases, with 11 bases sitting between them. The CDR3 length is 15 residues. In germline, CDR1 is LGHNA, CDR2 YSLEER. The CDR3: CASSQDAGHPYEQYF. The CDR3 bases are TGCGCCAGCAGCCAAGATGCGGGACACCCCTACGAGCAGTACTTC.

The V and J genes are TRBV5-4 and TRBJ2-7, with TRBD1 matching 9 bases. J gave up 7 bases and V 7 bases, and 18 bases lay outside the gene matches. The CDR3 runs to 16 residues. Germline loops: CDR1 SGHNT, CDR2 YYREEE (reference sequence). CDR3 amino acids: CASSPQGGTGSGEQYF. The CDR3 bases are TGTGCCAGCTCCCCTCAAGGGGGGACAGGGTCTGGGGAGCAGTACTTC.

V gene TRBV20-1 combines with J gene TRBJ2-1; 13 bases map to TRBD2. In germline, CDR1 is DFQATT, CDR2 SNEGSKA (reference sequence). With 5 bases clipped from V and 4 bases from J, the junction kept 5 bases outside the gene matches. This CDR3 comprises 15 residues. Written as DNA, the CDR3 is TGCAGTGCTCTAGGACTAGCGGGAGCATACAATGAGCAGTTCTTC. Its translation is CSALGLAGAYNEQFF.

This clonotype was recorded a few times. This rearrangement joins TRBV7-9 to TRBJ2-3; 13 nucleotides align to TRBD2. This CDR3 is 16 amino acids long. The germline gives CDR1 SEHNR, CDR2 FQNEAQ (reference sequence). Trimming at V came to 11 bases and at J to 0 bases, leaving 8 bases not matched to a gene. The chain's CDR3 is CAGGTSGVTSTDTQYF. The CDR3, as DNA: TGTGCCGGCGGGACTAGCGGGGTGACTAGCACAGATACGCAGTATTTT.

The chain employs TRBV23-1 and TRBJ2-7; 9 nucleotides match TRBD1. TRBV23-1 is designated an ORF whose function remains uncertain. The V gene end was trimmed by 11 bases and the J gene end by 5 bases; junction bases not matched to a gene: 13. This CDR3 has 14 residues. CDR3 in amino acids: CAGPPGQGSHEQYF. The CDR3 nucleotides read TGCGCCGGTCCCCCCGGACAGGGGTCCCACGAGCAGTACTTC.

This clonotype occurred many times. The V gene is TRBV5-1, the J gene TRBJ2-7, with TRBD1 as a possible D gene (6 bases). This CDR3 is built from 15 residues. Trimming left V 0 bases short and J 0 bases short, with 10 bases between. Germline CDR1 is SGHRS and CDR2 is YFSETQ. The CDR3 nucleotides are TGCGCCAGCAGCTTGGACTACAGGGACTCCTACGAGCAGTACTTC. Its translation: CASSLDYRDSYEQYF.

At least ten counts were recorded for this clonotype. The chain combines TRBV12-3 or TRBV12-4 with TRBJ2-5; 7 bases line up with TRBD1. The CDR3 has 15 residues. Losses at the gene ends were 6 bases for V and 5 bases for J; bases not matched to a gene: 12. In nucleotides, the CDR3 is TGTGCCAGCAGCCAGGGTAGAGGGGGCCGGGAGACCCAGTACTTC. Amino acid sequence: CASSQGRGGRETQYF.

This clonotype has a handful of counts. This rearrangement joins TRBV9 to TRBJ2-2; D may be TRBD1 or TRBD2 (6 bases each). The CDR3 has 18 residues. The germline CDR1 and CDR2 sequences are SGDLS and YYNGEE. Trimming removed 4 bases at V and 2 bases at J, with 21 bases between. CDR3 loop: CASSLGPLRGPNTGELFF. In DNA, the CDR3 is TGTGCCAGCAGCCTAGGGCCATTACGGGGGCCTAACACCGGGGAGCTGTTTTTT. Variable domain in full (rest from reference TRBV9 and TRBJ2-2): DSGVTQTPKHLITATGQRVTLRCSPRSGDLSVYWYQQSLDQGLQFLIQYYNGEERAKGNILERFSAQQFPDLHSELNLSSLELGDSALYFCASSLGPLRGPNTGELFFGEGSRLTVL.

This clonotype was observed a few times. The chain has TRBV20-1 and TRBJ2-7, with D possibly being TRBD2 (5 bases). Trimming pared 3 bases from V and 6 bases from J, leaving 9 bases between. Germline CDR1 is DFQATT and CDR2 is SNEGSKA (reference sequence). The CDR3 consists of 11 residues. The CDR3 protein is CSASRGSEQYF. The CDR3 nucleotides are TGCAGTGCTAGTCGGGGATCCGAGCAGTACTTC.

This clonotype was observed many times. The chain employs TRBV7-3 and TRBJ1-2; 10 bases map to TRBD1. Germline V gives CDR1 SGHTA, CDR2 FQGTGA. The CDR3 has 13 amino acids. Trimming at V came to 4 bases and at J to 7 bases, leaving 3 bases not matched to a gene. CDR3 loop: CASSSRQGAGYTF. CDR3 nucleotides: TGTGCCAGCAGCTCCCGACAGGGGGCTGGCTACACCTTC. Together with reference TRBV7-3 and TRBJ1-2, the CDR3 gives the full variable domain: GAGVSQTPSNKVTEKGKYVELRCDPISGHTALYWYRQSLGQGPEFLIYFQGTGAADDSGLPNDRFFAVRPEGSVSTLKIQRTERGDSAVYLCASSSRQGAGYTFGSGTRLTVV.

This clonotype was seen repeatedly, ten times or more. The V call is TRBV7-9, the J call TRBJ2-3; 8 bases are shared with TRBD2. This CDR3 has 13 amino acids. The trim removed 5 bases at V and 4 bases at J, leaving 2 bases unmatched. Germline V gives CDR1 SEHNR, CDR2 FQNEAQ (reference sequence). CDR3 DNA sequence: TGTGCCAGCAGCGAAGCGGGAGCAGATACGCAGTATTTT. Protein product: CASSEAGADTQYF. Supplemented by reference TRBV7-9 and TRBJ2-3, the full variable domain reads DTGVSQNPRHKITKRGQNVTFRCDPISEHNRLYWYRQTLGQGPEFLTYFQNEAQLEKSRLLSDRFSAERPKGSFSTLEIQRTEQGDSAMYLCASSEAGADTQYFGPGTRLTVL.

This clonotype has only a few counts. The V gene is TRBV29-1, the J gene TRBJ2-5, with D uncertain. This CDR3 is 12 amino acids long. CDR1 is SQVTM and CDR2 is ANQGSEA in the germline V gene. The CDR3 region is CTTVTQDETQYF. In DNA form, the CDR3 reads TGCACCACAGTTACGCAGGACGAGACCCAGTACTTC.

This clonotype has more than one count but fewer than ten. The chain couples TRBV20-1 to TRBJ2-1, with 14 bases that match TRBD2. Germline CDR1 DFQATT, CDR2 SNEGSKA (reference sequence). The CDR3 extends over 14 amino acids. J gave up 10 bases and V 4 bases, and 6 bases lay outside the gene matches. The CDR3 nucleotides are TGCAGTGCTACCCCGGGACTAGCGGGAGTGGAGCAGTTCTTC. Translation: CSATPGLAGVEQFF.

This clonotype was recorded at least ten times. This CDR3 is CASLTAGQETQYF. As DNA, the CDR3 is TGTGCCAGCTTAACAGCGGGACAAGAGACCCAGTACTTC. This rearrangement joins TRBV12-3 or TRBV12-4 to TRBJ2-5; 7 nucleotides align to TRBD2. The CDR3 is 13 amino acids. The junction had 5 bases not matched to a gene; V was cut back by 8 bases and J by 2 bases.